This T cell receptor beta chain was found in a study of control samples from healthy donors and cancer patients. The method was immunoSEQ multiplex PCR; TCRdb's version includes in-frame clones alone and lacks a portion of them. This table has roughly 150,000 clones, over 90% appearing once. CDR3 length equals 14 residues. Deletions cut 2 bases from V and 5 bases from J, with 10 bases between. Per germline, CDR1 KGHDR and CDR2 SFDVKD. The sequenced material came from blood. This sequence originates from a man between 45 and 60 years old in good health. The chain couples TRBV24-1 to TRBJ2-3; TRBD2 is a possible D gene (6 bases). The CDR3 coding sequence is TGTGCCACCAGTGATTATCGGGGGAGAGATACGCAGTATTTT. The encoded protein is CATSDYRGRDTQYF.